The rows below give T cell receptor beta chains drawn from one sample of a study of blood T cell repertoires in COVID-19. The protocol was immunoSEQ multiplex PCR, while the TCRdb copy is restricted to in-frame clones and leaves out a portion. This table holds 76,000 or so clones, roughly 82% found once. Sequencing was done on a sample of peripheral blood. The receptors here all came from a man over 45 with acute or convalescent COVID-19. The CDR3 runs from the conserved cysteine through the conserved F or W. D genes are given only for firm matches. Size values are once, few and many counts, or a class for expanded clones, and some rows have none.

D gene	J gene	clone size	V gene	CDR3 protein	CDR3 DNA
-	TRBJ1-6	few	TRBV14	CASSQERSGDSPLHF	TGTGCCAGCAGCCAAGAGAGGTCAGGGGATTCACCCCTCCACTTT
-	TRBJ1-1	-	TRBV3-1/TRBV3-2	CASSQGRATEAFF	TGTGCCAGCAGCCAAGGGCGGGCCACTGAAGCTTTCTTT
-	TRBJ1-1	-	TRBV2	CASSVAGMGTEAFF	TGTGCCAGCAGTGTGGCAGGGATGGGCACTGAAGCTTTCTTT
-	TRBJ2-2	-	TRBV28	CASDRNTGELFF	TGTGCCAGCGACAGGAACACCGGGGAGCTGTTTTTT
TRBD2	TRBJ2-1	-	TRBV7-8	CASSLAGGGIGNEQFF	TGTGCCAGCAGCTTAGCCGGCGGGGGGATTGGCAATGAGCAGTTCTTC
-	TRBJ1-1	-	TRBV7-8	CAGWERQRNTEAFF	TGTGCCGGGTGGGAGAGGCAGAGGAACACTGAAGCTTTCTTT
TRBD2	TRBJ2-2	-	TRBV5-6	CASSSATSGRSTGELFF	TGTGCCAGCAGCTCGGCGACTAGCGGGAGGAGCACCGGGGAGCTGTTTTTT
-	TRBJ1-5	-	TRBV12-2	CASRLVRGGGQPQHF	TGTGCAAGTCGCTTGGTGCGAGGGGGCGGTCAGCCCCAGCATTTT
-	TRBJ1-3	-	TRBV18	CASSPDYGGASGNTIYF	TGTGCCAGCTCACCTGACTACGGCGGGGCAAGCGGAAACACCATATATTTT
-	TRBJ2-4	-	TRBV29-1	CSVAFGSRDIQYF	TGCAGCGTTGCTTTTGGCAGCAGGGACATTCAGTACTTC
-	TRBJ1-3	-	TRBV28	CASSGGWSSGNTIYF	TGTGCCAGCAGTGGGGGGTGGAGCTCTGGAAACACCATATATTTT
TRBD2	TRBJ2-2	-	TRBV11-1	CASRTSGSFGELFF	TGTGCCAGCAGGACTAGCGGGAGTTTCGGGGAGCTGTTTTTT
TRBD2	TRBJ2-7	-	TRBV7-2	CASSLDPGLASYEQYF	TGTGCCAGCAGCTTAGATCCGGGACTAGCGTCCTACGAGCAGTACTTC
TRBD1	TRBJ2-1	-	TRBV7-2	CASSSRGTGSYNEQFF	TGTGCCAGCAGCTCCCGCGGGACAGGGTCTTACAATGAGCAGTTCTTC
-	TRBJ1-1	-	TRBV28	CASSLKLTEAFF	TGTGCCAGCAGTTTGAAACTTACTGAAGCTTTCTTT
-	TRBJ2-3	-	TRBV27	CASSLYRPDTQYF	TGTGCCAGCAGTTTGTACAGGCCAGATACGCAGTATTTT
TRBD1	TRBJ1-5	-	TRBV6-2/TRBV6-3	CASSYFDRESQPQHF	TGTGCCAGCAGTTATTTCGACAGGGAAAGTCAGCCCCAGCATTTT
TRBD2	TRBJ2-3	once	TRBV2	CASTPATGGTQYF	TGTGCCAGCACCCCCGCGACGGGGGGTACGCAGTATTTT
-	TRBJ1-4	-	TRBV6-5	CASRDPGQPNEKLFF	TGTGCCAGCCGCGACCCCGGACAGCCTAATGAAAAACTGTTTTTT
-	TRBJ1-3	-	TRBV7-9	CASSSGAERSGNTIYF	TGTGCCAGCAGTTCAGGGGCCGAGCGCTCTGGAAACACCATATATTTT
-	TRBJ1-1	-	TRBV6-5	CASSYLFGQMNTEAFF	TGTGCCAGCAGTTACTTATTTGGACAGATGAACACTGAAGCTTTCTTT
TRBD1	TRBJ2-1	-	TRBV6-5	CASTRTGEAYNEQFF	TGTGCCAGCACCCGGACAGGGGAGGCCTACAATGAGCAGTTCTTC
-	TRBJ1-1	-	TRBV7-9	CASTIFRDTGHEAFF	TGTGCCAGCACCATATTCCGGGACACAGGGCACGAAGCTTTCTTT
-	TRBJ1-2	few	TRBV19	CASSISQNYGYTF	TGTGCCAGTAGTATTAGCCAGAACTATGGCTACACCTTC
TRBD1	TRBJ1-1	-	TRBV4-3	CASSQDVGGLTEAFF	TGCGCCAGCAGCCAAGATGTAGGGGGCCTCACTGAAGCTTTCTTT
-	TRBJ1-6	-	TRBV3-1/TRBV3-2	CASSQDSSYNSPLHF	TGTGCCAGCAGCCAAGACAGCTCCTATAATTCACCCCTCCACTTT
TRBD2	TRBJ2-1	-	TRBV7-2	CASSLDLAGGWNEQFF	TGTGCCAGCAGCTTAGATCTAGCGGGAGGGTGGAATGAGCAGTTCTTC
TRBD1	TRBJ1-5	-	TRBV6-5	CASRPDRVAQPQHF	TGTGCCAGCAGACCCGACAGGGTGGCTCAGCCCCAGCATTTT
TRBD1	TRBJ2-5	-	TRBV5-1	CASSTRQGQETQYF	TGCGCCAGCAGCACACGACAGGGGCAAGAGACCCAGTACTTC
-	TRBJ2-2	-	TRBV5-1	CASSSREDNTGELFF	TGCGCCAGCAGCTCCAGGGAAGACAACACCGGGGAGCTGTTTTTT
TRBD1	TRBJ1-6	-	TRBV4-2	CASSATRQGNSPLHF	TGTGCCAGCAGCGCAACTCGACAGGGGAATTCACCCCTCCACTTT
TRBD2	TRBJ2-1	once	TRBV5-1	CASSLGLAGDNEQFF	TGCGCCAGCAGCTTGGGGCTAGCGGGAGACAATGAGCAGTTCTTC
-	TRBJ2-4	-	TRBV4-3	CASSQVAWGENIQYF	TGCGCCAGCAGCCAAGTAGCTTGGGGGGAAAACATTCAGTACTTC
-	TRBJ1-2	-	TRBV25-1	CASSGAEAFYGYTF	TGTGCCAGCAGTGGCGCCGAGGCGTTCTATGGCTACACCTTC
-	TRBJ2-7	-	TRBV5-6	CASSGGQTEQYF	TGTGCCAGCAGCGGTGGACAGACCGAGCAGTACTTC
-	TRBJ1-4	-	TRBV6-5	CASSYSAAEVFEKLFF	TGTGCCAGCAGTTACTCGGCGGCAGAGGTCTTTGAAAAACTGTTTTTT
-	TRBJ1-2	-	TRBV6-5	CASSYSTSGTFYGYTF	TGTGCCAGCAGTTACTCGACCAGCGGCACATTCTATGGCTACACCTTC
-	TRBJ1-4	once	TRBV19	CASSMAGLASNEKLFF	TGTGCCAGTAGTATGGCGGGTCTAGCCTCTAATGAAAAACTGTTTTTT
TRBD2	TRBJ2-1	-	TRBV28	CASSLGREDLWNEQFF	TGTGCCAGCAGTTTGGGGCGGGAGGACTTATGGAATGAGCAGTTCTTC
-	TRBJ1-5	-	TRBV7-9	CASSLAGSSQPQHF	TGTGCCAGCAGCTTAGCAGGGAGTTCACAGCCCCAGCATTTT
TRBD1	TRBJ2-6	-	TRBV28	CASSSGTGVIGANVLTF	TGTGCCAGCAGTTCAGGGACAGGGGTAATTGGGGCCAACGTCCTGACTTTC
-	TRBJ2-7	-	TRBV3-1/TRBV3-2	CASSQAVHLEPAYEQYF	TGTGCCAGCAGCCAAGCCGTTCACCTGGAGCCGGCCTACGAGCAGTACTTC
-	TRBJ1-6	-	TRBV4-3	CASSQEQGGSSPLHF	TGCGCCAGCAGCCAAGAGCAGGGTGGTAGTTCACCCCTCCACTTT
-	TRBJ1-3	-	TRBV5-6	CASSNFGGSSGNTIYF	TGTGCCAGCAGCAACTTCGGGGGGAGCTCTGGAAACACCATATATTTT
-	TRBJ1-2	-	TRBV29-1	CSVVQGANYGYTF	TGCAGCGTCGTACAGGGAGCGAACTATGGCTACACCTTC
-	TRBJ1-1	few	TRBV9	CASSASGTGRDTEAFF	TGTGCCAGCAGCGCCTCCGGAACCGGCCGGGACACTGAAGCTTTCTTT
-	TRBJ1-2	-	TRBV29-1	CSVDSPVNYGYTF	TGCAGCGTCGACAGCCCAGTAAACTATGGCTACACCTTC
TRBD1	TRBJ1-4	once	TRBV7-2	CASSLQGARNEKLFF	TGTGCCAGCAGCTTACAGGGGGCGCGTAATGAAAAACTGTTTTTT
-	TRBJ2-7	-	TRBV9	CASSVGHNYEQYF	TGTGCCAGCAGCGTAGGGCATAACTACGAGCAGTACTTC
-	TRBJ1-5	-	TRBV2	CASSGDQPQHF	TGTGCCAGCAGTGGAGATCAGCCCCAGCATTTT
-	TRBJ1-4	-	TRBV3-1/TRBV3-2	CASSPPGRYNEKLFF	TGTGCCAGCAGCCCCCCGGGGAGGTATAATGAAAAACTGTTTTTT
-	TRBJ1-1	-	TRBV28	CASSPLVGANTEAFF	TGTGCCAGCAGTCCCCTCGTGGGGGCGAACACTGAAGCTTTCTTT
TRBD1	TRBJ2-5	-	TRBV5-1	CASSAAGTGMETQYF	TGCGCCAGCAGCGCCGCCGGGACAGGGATGGAGACCCAGTACTTC
-	TRBJ2-7	-	TRBV28	CASSPHRAETYEQYF	TGTGCCAGCAGTCCCCACAGGGCTGAAACCTACGAGCAGTACTTC
-	TRBJ1-5	-	TRBV5-4	CASKISGSNQPQHF	TGTGCCAGCAAAATTTCCGGGAGCAATCAGCCCCAGCATTTT